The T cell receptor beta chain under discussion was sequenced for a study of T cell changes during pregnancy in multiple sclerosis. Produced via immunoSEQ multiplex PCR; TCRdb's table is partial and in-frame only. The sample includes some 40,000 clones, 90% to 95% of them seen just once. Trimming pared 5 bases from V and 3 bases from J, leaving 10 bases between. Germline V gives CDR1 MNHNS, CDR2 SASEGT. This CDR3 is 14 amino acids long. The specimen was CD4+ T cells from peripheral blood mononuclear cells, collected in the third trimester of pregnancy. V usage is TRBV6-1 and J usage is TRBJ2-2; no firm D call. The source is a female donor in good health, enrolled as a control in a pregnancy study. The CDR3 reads CASSWARYTGELFF. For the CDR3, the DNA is TGTGCCAGCAGTTGGGCCCGATACACCGGGGAGCTGTTTTTT.